A single sample gave rise to the 26 T cell receptor beta chains below, sequenced in a study of beta chain features in type 1 diabetes. The study reverse transcribed the entire isolated RNA, so it sequenced expressed TCRB transcripts. TCRdb's copy holds only in-frame clones and misses some; the assay was immunoSEQ multiplex PCR. The sample consists of some 500,000 clones, roughly an eighth of them appearing once. Sequenced: naive CD4+ T cells from blood. These receptor sequences come from a woman younger than 35 in good health.

V usage is TRBV5-1 and J usage is TRBJ2-6; no definite D call. The CDR3 extends over 15 amino acids. Germline values: CDR1 SGHRS, CDR2 YFSETQ. V dropped 2 bases and J dropped 1 base, with 7 bases sitting between them. The DNA of the CDR3 is TGCGCCAGCAGCTTACCCGGGTCTGGGGCCAACGTCCTGACTTTC. It specifies CASSLPGSGANVLTF.

V usage is TRBV29-1 and J usage is TRBJ2-7, with D possibly TRBD2 on 7 matching bases. V dropped 6 bases and J dropped 4 bases, with 16 bases sitting between them. From germline, CDR1 is SQVTM and CDR2 ANQGSEA. This CDR3 comprises 13 residues. The CDR3 loop is CSVAGAGQYEQYF. The CDR3 DNA follows: TGCAGCGTCGCGGGGGCGGGTCAATACGAGCAGTACTTC.

This clone was seen a handful of times. The rearrangement joins TRBV5-1 to TRBJ2-3, with 7 nucleotides matching TRBD2. This CDR3 contains 15 residues. V was clipped by 2 bases and J by 4 bases; unmatched bases: 7. Germline CDR1 SGHRS, CDR2 YFSETQ. CDR3: CASSFQGGNADTQYF. DNA of the CDR3: TGCGCCAGCAGCTTCCAGGGAGGGAACGCAGATACGCAGTATTTT.

The chain uses TRBV7-2 and TRBJ2-7; D perhaps matches TRBD2 (5 bases). CDR1 SGHTA and CDR2 FQGNSA come from the germline V gene. The CDR3 covers 12 residues. Trimming removed 5 bases from V and 5 bases from J, with 10 bases in between. The CDR3 is CASSPAGNEQYF. Here the CDR3 DNA reads TGTGCCAGCAGCCCCGCGGGTAACGAGCAGTACTTC.

This clone was counted a few times. V and J are TRBV4-3 and TRBJ2-5; TRBD2 matches 9 bases. The germline V gene encodes CDR1 LGHNA and CDR2 YSLEER. The CDR3 contains 15 residues. V shed 4 bases and J 5 bases; nucleotides not matched to a gene: 8. The CDR3 protein is CASSPFSGSWETQYF. CDR3 DNA sequence: TGCGCCAGCAGCCCATTTAGCGGGAGTTGGGAGACCCAGTACTTC.

The V and J genes are TRBV4-3 and TRBJ1-2, with D uncertain. V was trimmed by 3 bases and J by 2 bases, leaving 10 bases between them. The CDR3 is made up of 14 amino acids. Germline CDR1 and CDR2: LGHNA and YSLEER. CDR3 loop: CASSQSRPNYGYTF. The CDR3 DNA sequence: TGCGCCAGCAGCCAGTCCAGGCCAAACTATGGCTACACCTTC.

This chain joins TRBV28 and TRBJ1-1; 8 nucleotides line up with TRBD1. CDR3 length: 11 amino acids. The germline gives CDR1 MDHEN, CDR2 SYDVKM. Written as DNA, the CDR3 is TGTATAGCGACAGGGGACGGTGAAGCTTTCTTT. Translating it yields CIATGDGEAFF.

This clone was detected only a few times. The rearrangement links TRBV30 to TRBJ2-4; a possible D gene is TRBD1 (6 bases). Trimming removed 2 bases from V and 2 bases from J, with 19 bases in between. CDR1 and CDR2 (germline): GTSNPN, SVGIG (reference sequence). This CDR3 has 17 amino acids. The chain's CDR3 is CAWSPNQGMRSKNIQYF. The CDR3 DNA follows: TGTGCCTGGAGTCCTAATCAGGGGATGAGGTCCAAAAACATTCAGTACTTC.

The J gene is TRBJ2-1, the V gene TRBV2, with D hard to call. CDR3 length: 15 amino acids. The germline gives CDR1 SNHLY, CDR2 FYNNEI. With 6 bases removed from V and 6 bases from J, the gap between germline ends came to 18 bases. CDR3 residues: CASRRSSGPRNEQFF. The CDR3 DNA follows: TGTGCCAGCAGGCGAAGCTCCGGGCCCCGCAATGAGCAGTTCTTC.

This rearrangement joins TRBV2 to TRBJ2-3; no firm D call. CDR3 length: 12 residues. CDR1 is SNHLY and CDR2 is FYNNEI in the germline V gene. Trimming stripped 5 bases from V and 6 bases from J, with 9 bases between. CDR3 protein: CASSLRGDTQYF. CDR3 coding DNA: TGTGCCAGCAGTTTGCGTGGGGATACGCAGTATTTT.

This clone was detected many times. This sequence joins TRBV14 and TRBJ2-6, with D perhaps matching TRBD1 (5 bases). Deletions cut 0 bases from V and 12 bases from J, with 15 bases between. The germline CDR1 and CDR2 sequences are SGHDN and FVKESK. The CDR3 contains 15 residues. This chain's CDR3 is CASSQDIPGTGVLTF. Written as DNA, the CDR3 is TGTGCCAGCAGCCAAGATATCCCCGGAACAGGCGTCCTGACTTTC.

This clone was seen a handful of times. This chain links TRBV7-9 with TRBJ1-6; D remains unclear. The V gene lost 4 bases and the J gene lost 5 bases, with 15 bases spanning the gap. The CDR3 loop spans 16 amino acids. Germline V gene lookup returns CDR1 SEHNR and CDR2 FQNEAQ (reference sequence). The CDR3 nucleotides are TGTGCCAGCAGCTCCCGGTTGGGCAGTAATAATTCACCCCTCCACTTT. Translating it yields CASSSRLGSNNSPLHF.

This clone was counted between two and nine times. The chain combines TRBV23-1 with TRBJ1-4; 8 bases align to TRBD1. TRBV23-1 is given ORF status, its function remaining uncertain. CDR3 size: 14 residues. J was trimmed by 11 bases and V by 8 bases; bases with no gene match: 13. The CDR3 DNA is TGCGCCAGCTTTCCTGGGCAGGGGGCGCGGAAACTGTTTTTT. It translates to CASFPGQGARKLFF.

The V call is TRBV6-6, the J call TRBJ1-4; 7 nucleotides line up with TRBD1. Germline trimming cut 4 bases from V and 5 bases from J; bases unmatched to any gene: 10. The CDR3 loop spans 16 amino acids. CDR1 and CDR2 from the germline V gene are MNHNY and SVGAGI (reference sequence). The chain's CDR3 is CASSWVPGQRNEKLFF. CDR3 DNA: TGTGCCAGCAGTTGGGTTCCGGGACAGCGGAATGAAAAACTGTTTTTT.

The sample holds a few counts of this clone. V and J are TRBV7-2 and TRBJ2-3; 7 nucleotides align to TRBD2. CDR1 and CDR2 (germline): SGHTA, FQGNSA. Trimming at V came to 4 bases and at J to 2 bases, leaving 9 bases not matched to a gene. CDR3 length equals 16 residues. The CDR3 DNA sequence: TGTGCCAGCAGCTCCAAGACTAGCCGTGCCACAGATACGCAGTATTTT. This codes for CASSSKTSRATDTQYF. Full variable domain (rest looked up from reference TRBV7-2 and TRBJ2-3): GAGVSQSPSNKVTEKGKDVELRCDPISGHTALYWYRQSLGQGLEFLIYFQGNSAPDKSGLPSDRFSAERTGGSVSTLTIQRTQQEDSAVYLCASSSKTSRATDTQYFGPGTRLTVL.

This clone showed up just a few times. The chain is built from TRBV7-2 and TRBJ2-3; weak D call: TRBD2 (6 bases). Looked up from germline, CDR1 is SGHTA and CDR2 is FQGNSA. V lost 1 base and J 4 bases, leaving 12 bases between the germline ends. The CDR3 covers 15 residues. The chain's CDR3 is CASSLVASESDTQYF. In DNA form, the CDR3 reads TGTGCCAGCAGCTTAGTGGCTAGCGAGTCAGATACGCAGTATTTT.

This clone was detected once. This chain links TRBV11-2 with TRBJ2-2; D remains ambiguous. This CDR3 spans 12 amino acids. Trimming pared 8 bases from V and 3 bases from J, leaving 7 bases between. Per the germline V gene, CDR1 is SGHAT and CDR2 is FQNNGV. The CDR3 region has the DNA TGTGCCAGCGCCCAAGACACCGGGGAGCTGTTTTTT. This gives the protein CASAQDTGELFF. Full variable domain (outside the CDR3, taken from reference TRBV11-2 and TRBJ2-2): EAGVAQSPRYKIIEKRQSVAFWCNPISGHATLYWYQQILGQGPKLLIQFQNNGVVDDSQLPKDRFSAERLKGVDSTLKIQPAKLEDSAVYLCASAQDTGELFFGEGSRLTVL.

This chain connects TRBV7-9 to TRBJ2-6; the D gene is possibly TRBD1 (5 bases). Trimming cost V 2 bases and J 0 bases, with 11 bases left between them. Germline CDR1 and CDR2: SEHNR and FQNEAQ (reference sequence). The CDR3 extends over 17 amino acids. Here the CDR3 reads CASSLQGPSSGANVLTF. Written as DNA, the CDR3 is TGTGCCAGCAGCTTACAGGGCCCAAGCTCTGGGGCCAACGTCCTGACTTTC.

This clone was counted between two and nine times. The CDR3 DNA follows: TGTGCCACCAGCAGAGAAGGGGTGGTGTACGAGCAGTACTTC. This codes for CATSREGVVYEQYF. The chain uses TRBV15 and TRBJ2-7; D might be TRBD1 (5 bases). The CDR3 is 14 residues long. Germline loops: CDR1 LNHNV, CDR2 YYDKDF (reference sequence). V was clipped by 0 bases and J by 4 bases, with 10 bases between them.

DNA for the CDR3: TGTGCCAGCAGCCTAGCCGTTGTTAACAATGAGCAGTTCTTC. This gives the protein CASSLAVVNNEQFF. The genes are TRBV7-3 and TRBJ2-1; D perhaps matches TRBD2 (5 bases). Trimming pared 5 bases from V and 5 bases from J, leaving 13 bases between. The CDR3 runs to 14 residues. Germline loops: CDR1 SGHTA, CDR2 FQGTGA.

This chain links TRBV18 with TRBJ2-7; the D gene is possibly TRBD1 (6 bases). V lost 4 bases and J lost 6, with 13 bases in between. This CDR3 has 13 residues. The germline V gene encodes CDR1 KGHSH and CDR2 LQKENI. The CDR3 region is CASSQIMTGEQYF. The CDR3 DNA reads TGTGCCAGCTCACAGATCATGACAGGCGAGCAGTACTTC.

This clone has just a few counts. The chain is built from TRBV6-1 and TRBJ2-7; D gene uncertain. This CDR3 spans 11 amino acids. Germline loops: CDR1 MNHNS, CDR2 SASEGT. Trimming removed 7 bases from V and 3 bases from J, with 7 bases in between. In DNA form, the CDR3 reads TGTGCCAGCACTCCAGGCTACGAGCAGTACTTC. Translated, it gives CASTPGYEQYF.

This chain links TRBV4-1 with TRBJ1-2; D unresolved. There are 13 residues in the CDR3. With 0 bases removed from V and 2 bases from J, the gap between germline ends came to 4 bases. Germline CDR1 reads MGHRA; CDR2 reads YSYEKL. CDR3: CASSQDGNYGYTF. The CDR3 coding sequence is TGCGCCAGCAGCCAAGACGGGAACTATGGCTACACCTTC.

This clone was picked up a small number of times. The chain links TRBV2 to TRBJ2-1; 9 nucleotides align to TRBD1. The V gene end was trimmed by 7 bases and the J gene end by 4 bases; junction bases not matched to a gene: 5. Per the germline V gene, CDR1 is SNHLY and CDR2 is FYNNEI. This CDR3 comprises 14 residues. CDR3 region: CASNRGQGYNEQFF. The DNA for the CDR3 is TGTGCCAGCAATAGGGGACAGGGTTACAATGAGCAGTTCTTC.

The table lists this clone with a few counts. This rearrangement joins TRBV18 to TRBJ2-5; D call uncertain. V was clipped by 6 bases and J by 2 bases, with 13 bases between them. Germline V CDR1 and CDR2: KGHSH, LQKENI. The CDR3 totals 14 residues. This chain's CDR3 is CASSRGTSQETQYF. CDR3 DNA: TGTGCCAGCTCCCGCGGCACCTCACAAGAGACCCAGTACTTC.

This rearrangement joins TRBV11-2 to TRBJ2-3; 10 nucleotides agree with TRBD2. Germline V lookup: CDR1 SGHAT, CDR2 FQNNGV. CDR3 length: 16 amino acids. After removal of 4 bases from V and 0 bases from J, the junction contained 4 bases not matched to a gene. The CDR3 is CASSYLAGASTDTQYF. As DNA, the CDR3 is TGTGCCAGCAGCTACCTAGCGGGGGCTAGCACAGATACGCAGTATTTT.